This T cell receptor beta chain was recorded in a study of identical twins. Study-wide results and limits: Whereas memory repertoires showed no such difference, abundant cord blood beta clonotypes carried fewer insertions. Twins showed weaker excess sharing in their beta out-of-frame sequences. Its conclusions, products of cross-sectional statistical analysis, did not come from following the same donors.

TCRdb re-called the 5' RACE reads through MiXCR, storing one row per CDR3 protein. The sample holds around 1.7 million distinct CDR3 sequences, 25% to 35% seen once. For this clonotype: Its specificity is not known.

The sequencing sample was made of cord blood. The sequence came from a newborn girl in good health.

The CDR3 sequence is CASSEHSGRVNEQFF. In DNA, the CDR3 is TGTGCCAGCAGTGAACATAGCGGGAGAGTCAATGAGCAGTTCTTC. The rearrangement joins TRBV28 to TRBJ2-1; 9 nucleotides agree with TRBD2. The CDR3 consists of 15 residues. The germline CDR1 and CDR2 sequences are MDHEN and SYDVKM. Trimming removed 5 bases from V and 6 bases from J; junction bases left unmatched: 8.